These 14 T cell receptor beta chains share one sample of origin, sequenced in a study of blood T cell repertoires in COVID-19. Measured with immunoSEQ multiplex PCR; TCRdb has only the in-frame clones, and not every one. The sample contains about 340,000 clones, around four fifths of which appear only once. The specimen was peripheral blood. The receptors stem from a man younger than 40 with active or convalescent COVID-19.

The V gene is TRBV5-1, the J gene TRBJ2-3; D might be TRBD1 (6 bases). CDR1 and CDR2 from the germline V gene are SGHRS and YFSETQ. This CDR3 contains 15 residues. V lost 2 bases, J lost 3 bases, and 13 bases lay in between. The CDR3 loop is CASSFRQVETDTQYF. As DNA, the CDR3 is TGCGCCAGCAGCTTCCGACAGGTTGAAACAGATACGCAGTATTTT.

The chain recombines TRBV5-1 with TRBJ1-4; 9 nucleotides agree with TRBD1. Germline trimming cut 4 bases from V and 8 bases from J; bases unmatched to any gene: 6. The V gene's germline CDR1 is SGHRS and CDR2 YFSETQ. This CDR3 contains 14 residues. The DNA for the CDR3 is TGCGCCAGCAGCGACGACAGGGGGTACGAAAAACTGTTTTTT. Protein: CASSDDRGYEKLFF.

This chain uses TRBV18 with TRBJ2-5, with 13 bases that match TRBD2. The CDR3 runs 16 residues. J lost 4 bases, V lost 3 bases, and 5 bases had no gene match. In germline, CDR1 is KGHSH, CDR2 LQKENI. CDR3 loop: CASSPGLAGAGETQYF. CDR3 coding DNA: TGTGCCAGCTCACCTGGACTAGCGGGGGCGGGAGAGACCCAGTACTTC.

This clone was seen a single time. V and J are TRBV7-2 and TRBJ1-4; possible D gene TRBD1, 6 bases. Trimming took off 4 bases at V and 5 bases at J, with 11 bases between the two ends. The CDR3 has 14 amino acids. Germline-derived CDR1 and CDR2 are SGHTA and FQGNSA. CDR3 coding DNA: TGTGCCAGCAGCTCGGGACACTCAAATGAAAAACTGTTTTTT. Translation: CASSSGHSNEKLFF.

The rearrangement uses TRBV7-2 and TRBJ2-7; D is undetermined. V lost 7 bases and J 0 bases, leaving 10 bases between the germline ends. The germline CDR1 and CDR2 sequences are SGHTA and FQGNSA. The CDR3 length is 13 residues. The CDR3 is CASTRSRSYEQYF. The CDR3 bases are TGTGCCAGCACCCGAAGCCGCTCCTACGAGCAGTACTTC.

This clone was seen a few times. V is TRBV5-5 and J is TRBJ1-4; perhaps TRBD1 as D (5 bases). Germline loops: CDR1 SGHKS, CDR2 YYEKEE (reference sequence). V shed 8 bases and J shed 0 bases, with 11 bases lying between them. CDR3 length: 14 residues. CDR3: CASTDRATNEKLFF. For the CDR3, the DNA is TGTGCCAGTACAGACAGAGCAACTAATGAAAAACTGTTTTTT.

The DNA of the CDR3 is TGTGCCAGCAGCTCGTGGGGTCTAGCGGGACGCGAGCAGTACTTC. It yields the protein CASSSWGLAGREQYF. V is TRBV7-3 and J is TRBJ2-7, with TRBD2 identical over 9 bases. The length of the CDR3 is 15 residues. V was pared by 4 bases and J by 6 bases, with 10 bases of the junction left unmatched. Germline V lookup: CDR1 SGHTA, CDR2 FQGTGA.

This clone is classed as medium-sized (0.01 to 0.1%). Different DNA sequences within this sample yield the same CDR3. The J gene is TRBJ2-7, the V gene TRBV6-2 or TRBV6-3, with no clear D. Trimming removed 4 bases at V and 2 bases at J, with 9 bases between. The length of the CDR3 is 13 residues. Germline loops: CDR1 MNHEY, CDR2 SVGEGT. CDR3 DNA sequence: TGTGCCAGCAGTTTCTCCGGAGCCTACGAGCAGTACTTC. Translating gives CASSFSGAYEQYF.

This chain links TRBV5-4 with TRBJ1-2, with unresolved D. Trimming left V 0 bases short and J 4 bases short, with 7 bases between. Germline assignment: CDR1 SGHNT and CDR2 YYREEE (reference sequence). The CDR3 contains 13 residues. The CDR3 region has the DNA TGTGCCAGCAGCTTGGACAGTTCCTATGGCTACACCTTC. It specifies CASSLDSSYGYTF. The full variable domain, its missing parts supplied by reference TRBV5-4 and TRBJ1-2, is ETGVTQSPTHLIKTRGQQVTLRCSSQSGHNTVSWYQQALGQGPQFIFQYYREEENGRGNFPPRFSGLQFPNYSSELNVNALELDDSALYLCASSLDSSYGYTFGSGTRLTVV.

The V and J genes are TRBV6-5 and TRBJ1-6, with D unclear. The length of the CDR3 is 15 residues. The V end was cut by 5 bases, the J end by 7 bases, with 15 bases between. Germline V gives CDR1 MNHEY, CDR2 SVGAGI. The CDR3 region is CASSRRQRGNSPLHF. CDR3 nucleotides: TGTGCCAGCAGTCGCCGACAACGCGGGAATTCACCCCTCCACTTT.

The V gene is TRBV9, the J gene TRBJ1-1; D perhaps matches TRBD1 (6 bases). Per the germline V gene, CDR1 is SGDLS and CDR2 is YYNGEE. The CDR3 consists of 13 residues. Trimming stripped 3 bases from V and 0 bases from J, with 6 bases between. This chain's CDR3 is CASSDRVNTEAFF. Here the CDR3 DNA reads TGTGCCAGCAGCGACAGGGTGAACACTGAAGCTTTCTTT. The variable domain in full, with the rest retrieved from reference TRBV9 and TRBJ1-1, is DSGVTQTPKHLITATGQRVTLRCSPRSGDLSVYWYQQSLDQGLQFLIQYYNGEERAKGNILERFSAQQFPDLHSELNLSSLELGDSALYFCASSDRVNTEAFFGQGTRLTVV.

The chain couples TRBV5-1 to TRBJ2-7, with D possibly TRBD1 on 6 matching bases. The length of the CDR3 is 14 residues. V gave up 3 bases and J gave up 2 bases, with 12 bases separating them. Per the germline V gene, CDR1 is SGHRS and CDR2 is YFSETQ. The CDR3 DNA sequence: TGCGCCAGCAGCTCGTACGGACAGACCTACGAGCAGTACTTC. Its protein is CASSSYGQTYEQYF.

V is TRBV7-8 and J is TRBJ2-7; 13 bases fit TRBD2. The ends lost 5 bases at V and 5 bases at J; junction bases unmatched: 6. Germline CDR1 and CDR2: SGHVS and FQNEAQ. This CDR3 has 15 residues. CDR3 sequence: CASSPGTSGMNEQYF. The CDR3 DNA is TGTGCCAGCAGCCCCGGGACTAGCGGGATGAACGAGCAGTACTTC.

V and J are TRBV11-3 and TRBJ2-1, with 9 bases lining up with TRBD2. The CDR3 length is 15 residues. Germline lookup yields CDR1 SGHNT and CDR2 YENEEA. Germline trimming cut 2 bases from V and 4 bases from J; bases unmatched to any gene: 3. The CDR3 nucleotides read TGTGCCAGCAGCTTAAGGACTAGCGTTTACAATGAGCAGTTCTTC. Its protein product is CASSLRTSVYNEQFF. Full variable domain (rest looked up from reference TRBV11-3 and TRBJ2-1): EAGVVQSPRYKIIEKKQPVAFWCNPISGHNTLYWYLQNLGQGPELLIRYENEEAVDDSQLPKDRFSAERLKGVDSTLKIQPAELGDSAVYLCASSLRTSVYNEQFFGPGTRLTVL.